The 23 T cell receptor beta chains listed next were all sequenced from one sample in a study of early T cells in non-severe SARS-CoV-2 infection. Via MiXCR, TCRdb re-called the 5' RACE reads, giving one row per CDR3 protein. The profile shows more than 45,000 distinct CDR3 sequences, about 5.6% of them singletons. Sequencing was done on a sample of whole blood. These receptors were obtained from an adult who was a healthcare worker with PCR-confirmed SARS-CoV-2 infection or an uninfected control (not recorded which).

The chain joins TRBV7-9 to TRBJ1-1; no clear D gene. V was trimmed by 4 bases and J by 4 bases, leaving 16 bases between them. Germline assignment: CDR1 SEHNR and CDR2 FQNEAQ (reference sequence). This CDR3 is built from 15 residues. The CDR3 reads CASSSPQRGITEAFF. DNA of the CDR3: TGTGCCAGCAGCTCCCCGCAGCGGGGTATCACTGAAGCTTTCTTT.

Ten or more counts support this clonotype. This chain connects TRBV5-1 to TRBJ2-7, with 15 bases lining up with TRBD2. In germline, CDR1 is SGHRS, CDR2 YFSETQ. V shed 3 bases, J shed 0 bases, and the junction held 7 bases outside the gene matches. The CDR3 has 18 residues. The chain's CDR3 is CASSSGLAGGPISYEQYF. As DNA, the CDR3 is TGCGCCAGCAGCTCGGGACTAGCGGGAGGACCTATCTCCTACGAGCAGTACTTC.

This clonotype was recorded many times. The chain couples TRBV11-2 to TRBJ2-3; 8 positions agree with TRBD2. V gave up 3 bases and J gave up 1 base; unmatched junction bases: 3. Germline V CDR1 and CDR2: SGHAT, FQNNGV. The CDR3 consists of 15 residues. The CDR3 nucleotides are TGTGCCAGCAGCTTTAGCGGGACTCGCACAGATACGCAGTATTTT. As protein: CASSFSGTRTDTQYF.

The rearrangement uses TRBV20-1 and TRBJ1-2; unclear D gene. Germline V gene data show CDR1 as DFQATT and CDR2 as SNEGSKA (reference sequence). This CDR3 comprises 13 residues. Deletions cut 6 bases from V and 7 bases from J, with 18 bases between. CDR3 sequence reads: CSAVPRDSGGYTF. CDR3 bases: TGCAGTGCGGTCCCCCGGGATTCGGGTGGCTACACCTTC.

The chain links TRBV27 to TRBJ2-5; D remains ambiguous. Germline assignment: CDR1 MNHEY and CDR2 SMNVEV (reference sequence). The ends were cut back, 3 bases at V and 6 bases at J, with 11 bases in the middle. The CDR3 consists of 13 residues. As DNA, the CDR3 is TGTGCCAGCAGTTTTGGAAAGGGCCAGACCCAGTACTTC. This gives the protein CASSFGKGQTQYF.

The CDR3 bases are TGTGCCAGCAGTTCGGGACAGTACACAGATACGCAGTATTTT. Amino acid sequence: CASSSGQYTDTQYF. The rearrangement uses TRBV28 and TRBJ2-3, with 7 positions matching TRBD1. V was pared by 4 bases and J by 2 bases, with 3 bases of the junction left unmatched. The CDR3 runs to 14 residues. From germline, CDR1 is MDHEN and CDR2 SYDVKM.

This clonotype was counted only a few times. This sequence joins TRBV15 and TRBJ1-3, with unresolved D. V shed 3 bases and J shed 1 base, with 13 bases lying between them. This CDR3 region has 16 residues. Germline V gene data show CDR1 as LNHNV and CDR2 as YYDKDF (reference sequence). The CDR3 sequence: CATSRSHGDSGNTIYF. The CDR3 region has the DNA TGTGCCACCAGCAGGTCACACGGGGATTCTGGAAACACCATATATTTT.

J is TRBJ2-2 and V is TRBV6-4; D gene unclear. The CDR3 contains 13 residues. Germline-derived CDR1 and CDR2 are MRHNA and SNTAGT. V was shortened by 6 bases and J by 4 bases, with 9 bases between the two germline ends. Here the CDR3 DNA reads TGTGCCAGCAGCAAGACCGGCACCGGGGAGCTGTTTTTT. Its translation: CASSKTGTGELFF.

This clonotype was seen ten or more times. The chain joins TRBV6-2 or TRBV6-3 to TRBJ2-1; D unclear. V lost 7 bases and J 4 bases, leaving 14 bases between the germline ends. The CDR3 runs to 14 residues. Germline values: CDR1 MNHEY, CDR2 SVGEGT. The CDR3 sequence is CASKESAAYNEQFF. In DNA form, the CDR3 reads TGTGCCAGCAAAGAGTCGGCGGCGTACAATGAGCAGTTCTTC.

In its sample, this clonotype was seen a few times. This sequence joins TRBV7-2 and TRBJ2-1; D is unclear. The germline V and J ends were trimmed by 0 bases and 9 bases, with 15 bases remaining between them. CDR3 length: 15 amino acids. Germline CDR1 and CDR2: SGHTA and FQGNSA. The CDR3 DNA reads as TGTGCCAGCAGCTTAGCAGGGTCTAATTACGGTGAGCAGTTCTTC. Translating gives CASSLAGSNYGEQFF.

This clonotype has ten or more counts. This rearrangement joins TRBV9 to TRBJ1-1; 7 positions match TRBD1. Germline CDR1 is SGDLS and CDR2 is YYNGEE. V shed 3 bases and J 6 bases; nucleotides not matched to a gene: 11. The length of the CDR3 is 15 residues. DNA of the CDR3: TGTGCCAGCAGCGCCACAGGGGTTTACCCGTCTGAAGCTTTCTTT. It is translated as CASSATGVYPSEAFF.

This clonotype was observed many times. The V call is TRBV18, the J call TRBJ2-7, with D possibly TRBD1 on 5 matching bases. The CDR3 runs to 14 residues. Germline lookup yields CDR1 KGHSH and CDR2 LQKENI. The V gene lost 3 bases and the J gene lost 5 bases, with 14 bases spanning the gap. For the CDR3, the DNA is TGTGCCAGCTCACCCCTAACGACGGACAACGAGCAGTACTTC. Residues: CASSPLTTDNEQYF.

This clonotype has ten or more counts. The chain carries TRBV5-1 and TRBJ2-7, with TRBD1 matching 8 bases. The length of the CDR3 is 16 residues. V lost 3 bases, J lost 0 bases, and 8 bases stayed unmatched. Germline V CDR1 and CDR2: SGHRS, YFSETQ. CDR3 nucleotides: TGCGCCAGCAGCTCGCAGGCCGGGACAGGCTCCTACGAGCAGTACTTC. As protein: CASSSQAGTGSYEQYF.

V is TRBV5-1 and J is TRBJ2-2, with D hard to call. Germline V lookup: CDR1 SGHRS, CDR2 YFSETQ. CDR3 length: 15 amino acids. Trimming took 4 bases from V and 8 from J, leaving 18 bases between them. Written as DNA, the CDR3 is TGCGCCAGCAGCCAAATGACGACACGCCGAGGGGAGCTGTTTTTT. It translates to CASSQMTTRRGELFF.

In this sample, this clonotype turned up many times. Here the CDR3 DNA reads TGCGCCAGCAGCCATTCCCTCTCCTATGGCTACACCTTC. Translation: CASSHSLSYGYTF. The chain carries TRBV4-1 and TRBJ1-2, with unresolved D. The CDR3 loop spans 13 amino acids. CDR1 MGHRA and CDR2 YSYEKL come from the germline V gene. Trimming removed 3 bases at V and 4 bases at J, with 9 bases between.

The V gene is TRBV9, the J gene TRBJ2-2, with 8 bases matching TRBD2. With 4 bases clipped from V and 6 bases from J, the junction kept 11 bases outside the gene matches. Looked up from germline, CDR1 is SGDLS and CDR2 is YYNGEE. The CDR3 consists of 16 residues. The CDR3 loop is CASSHGTSRHPGELFF. The CDR3 DNA follows: TGTGCCAGCAGCCACGGGACTAGTCGGCATCCCGGGGAGCTGTTTTTT.

This clonotype was counted only a few times. The rearrangement joins TRBV20-1 to TRBJ2-7; TRBD1 matches at 8 bases. Germline V gene data show CDR1 as DFQATT and CDR2 as SNEGSKA (reference sequence). CDR3 size: 12 residues. V lost 5 bases to trimming and J lost 5 bases; unmatched junction nucleotides: 5. The CDR3 protein is CSAGGQVDEQYF. The CDR3 DNA follows: TGCAGTGCTGGGGGACAGGTAGACGAGCAGTACTTC.

This clonotype was observed a single time. This rearrangement joins TRBV2 to TRBJ2-1, with a weak D call TRBD1 (5 bases). The germline gives CDR1 SNHLY, CDR2 FYNNEI. The V and J ends lost 2 bases and 7 bases respectively, with 18 bases between them. This CDR3 comprises 16 residues. The CDR3 coding sequence is TGTGCCAGCAGTGAACAGGGTAACCCCCCGAGGAATGAGCAGTTCTTC. Its translation: CASSEQGNPPRNEQFF.

The sample holds many counts of this clonotype. The chain links TRBV7-2 to TRBJ2-6; 12 nucleotides line up with TRBD2. Germline CDR1 is SGHTA and CDR2 is FQGNSA. The CDR3 has 18 residues. V shed 7 bases and J 0 bases; nucleotides not matched to a gene: 7. In nucleotides, the CDR3 is TGTGCCAGCATCCTCTTACTAGCGGGAGGCTCTGGGGCCAACGTCCTGACTTTC. This translates into CASILLLAGGSGANVLTF.

The table lists this clonotype with many counts. The chain links TRBV29-1 to TRBJ2-1; D ambiguous. Germline loops: CDR1 SQVTM, CDR2 ANQGSEA. V dropped 0 bases and J dropped 0 bases, with 6 bases sitting between them. This CDR3 spans 14 amino acids. The CDR3 region has the DNA TGCAGCGTTGAAGACTTCAGCTCCTACAATGAGCAGTTCTTC. Its translation: CSVEDFSSYNEQFF.

This clonotype was counted ten times or more. V is TRBV4-3 and J is TRBJ2-7; no clear D gene. Trimming cost V 1 base and J 0 bases, with 7 bases left between them. This CDR3 is 14 amino acids long. Germline V lookup: CDR1 LGHNA, CDR2 YSLEER. The chain's CDR3 is CASSQGGSSYEQYF. The CDR3 bases are TGCGCCAGCAGCCAAGGAGGAAGCTCCTACGAGCAGTACTTC.

This clonotype was seen a handful of times. The J gene is TRBJ1-6, the V gene TRBV7-2; the D gene is possibly TRBD1 (6 bases). CDR3 size: 15 residues. The V end lost 5 bases, the J end lost 9 bases, and 17 bases lay between the germline ends. CDR1 SGHTA and CDR2 FQGNSA come from the germline V gene. DNA for the CDR3: TGTGCCAGCAGCGTCCTGACAGGCAGTGGTTCACCCCTCCACTTT. Translation gives CASSVLTGSGSPLHF.

This clonotype occurred many times. The V and J genes are TRBV24-1 and TRBJ1-3; D is undetermined. CDR1 and CDR2 from the germline V gene are KGHDR and SFDVKD. This CDR3 region has 16 residues. The V and J ends lost 2 bases and 0 bases respectively, with 10 bases between them. CDR3 sequence: CATSDSSPASGNTIYF. The CDR3 DNA reads as TGTGCCACCAGTGATTCCAGCCCCGCCTCTGGAAACACCATATATTTT.